A single sample gave rise to the 24 T cell receptor beta chains below, sequenced in a study of T-cell memory formation after mild COVID-19. One entry per CDR3 protein, called by TCRdb with MiXCR from the 5' RACE reads. The sample lists 470,000 or so distinct CDR3 sequences, roughly 18% occurring once. Source material: PBMCs or a T cell subset sorted from them (not recorded which). The receptor set was obtained from a man between 18 and 35 years old who had mild COVID-19 (a few samples of this study predate the infection). Cell type and time point are not known.

This clonotype was recorded a few times. The chain carries TRBV29-1 and TRBJ1-1; the D gene is possibly TRBD1 (5 bases). The germline gives CDR1 SQVTM, CDR2 ANQGSEA. This CDR3 has 14 amino acids. V was shortened by 4 bases and J by 0 bases, with 12 bases between the two germline ends. The CDR3 DNA follows: TGCAGCGTTGTTGTCCAGGGCATGAACACTGAAGCTTTCTTT. Its protein is CSVVVQGMNTEAFF.

V usage is TRBV18 and J usage is TRBJ2-3; D remains ambiguous. The CDR3 is made up of 13 amino acids. Germline V CDR1 and CDR2: KGHSH, LQKENI. Trimming removed 3 bases at V and 6 bases at J, with 10 bases between. The CDR3 sequence: CASSPRTTDTQYF. The CDR3 nucleotides read TGTGCCAGCTCACCTAGAACGACGGATACGCAGTATTTT. The whole variable domain, filled in from reference TRBV18 and TRBJ2-3, reads NAGVMQNPRHLVRRRGQEARLRCSPMKGHSHVYWYRQLPEEGLKFMVYLQKENIIDESGMPKERFSAEFPKEGPSILRIQQVVRGDSAAYFCASSPRTTDTQYFGPGTRLTVL.

This chain uses TRBV18 with TRBJ1-1, with D hard to call. Per the germline V gene, CDR1 is KGHSH and CDR2 is LQKENI. The CDR3 is 16 residues long. The V end lost 0 bases, the J end lost 0 bases, and 11 bases lay between the germline ends. CDR3 nucleotides: TGTGCCAGCTCACCACCTAGTGCCAGCATGAACACTGAAGCTTTCTTT. Its protein product is CASSPPSASMNTEAFF.

The CDR3 DNA follows: TGTGCCAGCACCCCCTGGGGGGGGGACGCCATATATTTT. Its protein product is CASTPWGGDAIYF. The V and J genes are TRBV7-9 and TRBJ1-3; D perhaps matches TRBD1 (5 bases). The V end lost 7 bases, the J end lost 11 bases, and 18 bases lay between the germline ends. The germline CDR1 and CDR2 sequences are SEHNR and FQNEAQ (reference sequence). This CDR3 has 13 amino acids.

This rearrangement joins TRBV5-1 to TRBJ2-1, with TRBD1 as a possible D gene (5 bases). Germline-derived CDR1 and CDR2 are SGHRS and YFSETQ. Deletions cut 1 base from V and 5 bases from J, with 10 bases between. The CDR3 extends over 14 amino acids. CDR3 DNA sequence: TGCGCCAGCAGCTTGTTAGGCAGGGACAATGAGCAGTTCTTC. Protein sequence: CASSLLGRDNEQFF.

The CDR3: CASSQAPTGYTYEQYF. The CDR3 DNA sequence: TGCGCCAGCAGCCAAGCACCGACCGGATACACCTACGAGCAGTACTTC. V gene TRBV4-1 combines with J gene TRBJ2-7, with no clear D. V lost 1 base and J 2 bases, leaving 15 bases between the germline ends. The CDR3 loop spans 16 amino acids. Germline CDR1 reads MGHRA; CDR2 reads YSYEKL.

This clonotype was observed many times. The rearrangement uses TRBV19 and TRBJ2-2; D gene uncertain. Trimming stripped 5 bases from V and 7 bases from J, with 8 bases between. Germline V gene lookup returns CDR1 LNHDA and CDR2 SQIVND (reference sequence). The CDR3 spans 12 residues. CDR3 bases: TGTGCCAGTAGTCTTCAAATCGGGGAGCTGTTTTTT. Translated: CASSLQIGELFF.

This rearrangement joins TRBV5-6 to TRBJ1-1, with 7 bases matching TRBD1. V lost 0 bases and J lost 3; bases outside the gene matches: 2. The germline V gene has CDR1 SGHDT and CDR2 YYEEEE. This CDR3 region has 14 residues. The CDR3 DNA reads as TGTGCCAGCAGCTTGGACAGGGGACACACTGAAGCTTTCTTT. As protein: CASSLDRGHTEAFF.

The genes are TRBV20-1 and TRBJ1-2; tentatively, D is TRBD1 (5 bases). Trimming stripped 3 bases from V and 4 bases from J, with 9 bases between. The CDR3 spans 12 residues. The germline V gene has CDR1 DFQATT and CDR2 SNEGSKA (reference sequence). CDR3 sequence reads: CSASRAAYGYTF. The CDR3 DNA sequence: TGCAGTGCTAGCAGGGCTGCCTATGGCTACACCTTC.

This clonotype was detected ten times or more. This rearrangement joins TRBV7-3 to TRBJ2-3; D remains unclear. V was clipped by 8 bases and J by 0 bases, with 9 bases between them. The CDR3 runs to 13 residues. Germline V gene data show CDR1 as SGHTA and CDR2 as FQGTGA. CDR3 amino acids: CASSPLSTDTQYF. The CDR3 DNA is TGTGCCAGCTCACCACTTAGCACAGATACGCAGTATTTT.

A few counts support this clonotype. This chain links TRBV5-5 with TRBJ2-2; a weak D match, TRBD1 (6 bases). V lost 5 bases and J 2 bases, leaving 19 bases between the germline ends. The CDR3 consists of 17 residues. Germline CDR1 reads SGHKS; CDR2 reads YYEKEE (reference sequence). Here the CDR3 DNA reads TGTGCCAGCAGGTGGACAGCTGCCATTTCTAACACCGGGGAGCTGTTTTTT. This codes for CASRWTAAISNTGELFF.

In DNA form, the CDR3 reads TGCGCCAGCAGCATAGCGGGCCCCTCCTACAATGAGCAGTTCTTC. Translation: CASSIAGPSYNEQFF. The rearrangement uses TRBV5-1 and TRBJ2-1, with 7 positions matching TRBD2. The CDR3 has 15 residues. With V trimmed by 4 bases and J by 0 bases, 4 bases remained unmatched. Germline-derived CDR1 and CDR2 are SGHRS and YFSETQ.

In this sample, this clonotype turned up many times. The chain links TRBV20-1 to TRBJ2-4; no clear D gene. The germline gives CDR1 DFQATT, CDR2 SNEGSKA (reference sequence). This CDR3 has 13 residues. Trimming pared 3 bases from V and 8 bases from J, leaving 14 bases between. As DNA, the CDR3 is TGCAGTGCTAGCTCAGAGGCCGCGTACATTCAGTACTTC. Translation: CSASSEAAYIQYF.

This clonotype was seen a handful of times. The CDR3 region is CSARDPQSGYFNYGYTF. Here the CDR3 DNA reads TGCAGTGCTAGAGACCCCCAAAGCGGTTATTTTAACTATGGCTACACCTTC. The chain carries TRBV20-1 and TRBJ1-2; no firm D call. Germline CDR1 and CDR2: DFQATT and SNEGSKA (reference sequence). The length of the CDR3 is 17 residues. V was trimmed by 0 bases and J by 1 base, leaving 18 bases between them.

The chain is built from TRBV4-3 and TRBJ2-3; 7 nucleotides align to TRBD1. This CDR3 region has 15 residues. Germline CDR1 is LGHNA and CDR2 is YSLEER. After removal of 2 bases from V and 0 bases from J, the junction contained 2 bases not matched to a gene. In nucleotides, the CDR3 is TGCGCCAGCAGCCAACAGACAGGGAGCACAGATACGCAGTATTTT. It translates to CASSQQTGSTDTQYF.

V is TRBV2 and J is TRBJ1-2, with D unclear. The germline V gene has CDR1 SNHLY and CDR2 FYNNEI. V was trimmed by 8 bases and J by 6 bases, leaving 16 bases between them. This CDR3 has 13 residues. CDR3 protein: CASFGRIRDGYTF. The CDR3, as DNA: TGTGCCAGCTTCGGGCGAATCCGGGATGGCTACACCTTC.

The CDR3 DNA reads TGTGCCAGCAGAGTTGACAGGGCCAGCTACGAGCAGTACGTC. Translation gives CASRVDRASYEQYV. The rearrangement uses TRBV2 and TRBJ2-7; TRBD1 aligns across 7 bases. The CDR3 runs to 14 residues. Looked up from germline, CDR1 is SNHLY and CDR2 is FYNNEI. Germline trimming cut 6 bases from V and 3 bases from J; bases unmatched to any gene: 8.

The chain is built from TRBV7-9 and TRBJ2-7; TRBD2 aligns across 7 bases. This CDR3 is built from 13 residues. V shed 6 bases, J shed 6 bases, and the junction held 8 bases outside the gene matches. The germline V gene has CDR1 SEHNR and CDR2 FQNEAQ (reference sequence). CDR3 sequence reads: CASRRGGAGEQYV. Here the CDR3 DNA reads TGTGCCAGCAGGCGGGGAGGGGCAGGCGAGCAGTACGTC.

This chain links TRBV28 with TRBJ2-2; TRBD2 aligns across 9 bases. The CDR3 sequence is 15 residues long. Germline V lookup: CDR1 MDHEN, CDR2 SYDVKM. The J segment lost 5 bases and the V segment lost 4 bases, leaving 5 bases of the junction unmatched. CDR3 sequence (DNA): TGTGCCAGCAGTTCTAGCGGGGCAACTACCGGGGAGCTGTTTTTT. This encodes CASSSSGATTGELFF. Full variable domain (rest looked up from reference TRBV28 and TRBJ2-2): DVKVTQSSRYLVKRTGEKVFLECVQDMDHENMFWYRQDPGLGLRLIYFSYDVKMKEKGDIPEGYSVSREKKERFSLILESASTNQTSMYLCASSSSGATTGELFFGEGSRLTVL.

The chain links TRBV5-1 to TRBJ1-1; possible D gene TRBD1, 6 bases. Germline loops: CDR1 SGHRS, CDR2 YFSETQ. The CDR3 contains 15 residues. Deletions cut 0 bases from V and 4 bases from J, with 13 bases between. The chain's CDR3 is CASSLGQGMGTEAFF. The CDR3 DNA follows: TGCGCCAGCAGCTTGGGCCAGGGGATGGGCACTGAAGCTTTCTTT. The entire variable domain, with the rest obtained from reference TRBV5-1 and TRBJ1-1, is as follows: KAGVTQTPRYLIKTRGQQVTLSCSPISGHRSVSWYQQTPGQGLQFLFEYFSETQRNKGNFPGRFSGRQFSNSRSEMNVSTLELGDSALYLCASSLGQGMGTEAFFGQGTRLTVV.

This clonotype has just a few counts. This chain uses TRBV7-9 with TRBJ2-3; 7 bases match TRBD1. The CDR3 extends over 15 amino acids. Unmatched junction bases numbered 3, after V lost 1 base and J lost 2 bases. Germline assignment: CDR1 SEHNR and CDR2 FQNEAQ (reference sequence). CDR3 in DNA: TGTGCCAGCAGCTTAGAACAGGGGCACACAGATACGCAGTATTTT. Its translation: CASSLEQGHTDTQYF.

This sequence joins TRBV20-1 and TRBJ1-2; 9 positions agree with TRBD1. CDR1 and CDR2 from the germline V gene are DFQATT and SNEGSKA (reference sequence). This CDR3 spans 14 amino acids. With 5 bases clipped from V and 6 bases from J, the junction kept 10 bases outside the gene matches. As DNA, the CDR3 is TGCAGTGCTCCAATGCTTACAGGGGGCGATGGCTACACCTTC. It is translated as CSAPMLTGGDGYTF.

This clonotype has a single count. CDR3 sequence reads: CASGRGTYEQYF. The CDR3 DNA is TGCGCCAGCGGTCGGGGAACCTACGAGCAGTACTTC. V gene TRBV5-1 combines with J gene TRBJ2-7, with a weak D call TRBD2 (5 bases). This CDR3 is 12 amino acids long. CDR1 is SGHRS, CDR2 YFSETQ, per germline. V was cut by 7 bases and J by 2 bases, with 10 bases left in between.

The V call is TRBV5-1, the J call TRBJ2-3; maybe TRBD1 (6 bases). Germline loops: CDR1 SGHRS, CDR2 YFSETQ. V lost 1 base and J lost 4, with 16 bases in between. CDR3 length: 16 residues. The CDR3 loop reads CASSLISSGESDTQYF. CDR3 DNA: TGCGCCAGCAGCTTGATTTCCTCAGGGGAGTCAGATACGCAGTATTTT.